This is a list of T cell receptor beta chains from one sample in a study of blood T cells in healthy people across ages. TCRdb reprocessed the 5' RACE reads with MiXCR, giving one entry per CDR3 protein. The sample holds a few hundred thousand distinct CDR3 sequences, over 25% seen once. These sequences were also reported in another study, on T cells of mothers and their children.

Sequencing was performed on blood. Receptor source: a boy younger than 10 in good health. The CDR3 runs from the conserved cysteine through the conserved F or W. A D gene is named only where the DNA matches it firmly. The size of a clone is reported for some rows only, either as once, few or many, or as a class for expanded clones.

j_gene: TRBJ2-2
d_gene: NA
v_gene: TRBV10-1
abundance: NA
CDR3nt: TGCGCCAGCGGGACAAGGAACACCGGGGAGCTGTTTTTT
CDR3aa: CASGTRNTGELFF

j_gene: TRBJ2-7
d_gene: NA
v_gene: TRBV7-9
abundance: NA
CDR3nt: TGTGCCAGCAGCTTAGAGAAGGGTTTCGGCTACGAGCAGTACTTC
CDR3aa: CASSLEKGFGYEQYF

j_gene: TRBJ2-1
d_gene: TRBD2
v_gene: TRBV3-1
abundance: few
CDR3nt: TGTGCCAGCAGCCATTCACGGGGGGGCATTCGGGATGAGCAGTTCTTC
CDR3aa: CASSHSRGGIRDEQFF

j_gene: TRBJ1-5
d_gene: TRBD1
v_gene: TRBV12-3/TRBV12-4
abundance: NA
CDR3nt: TGTGCCAGCAGTTACTCGGACAGGGGAAATCAGCCCCAGCATTTT
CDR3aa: CASSYSDRGNQPQHF

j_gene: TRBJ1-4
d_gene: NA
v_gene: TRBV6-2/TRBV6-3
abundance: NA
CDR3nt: TGTGCCAGCAGAATCCGGGACGCCGGTGAAAAACTGTTTTTT
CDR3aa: CASRIRDAGEKLFF

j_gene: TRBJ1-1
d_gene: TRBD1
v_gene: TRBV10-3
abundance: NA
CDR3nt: TGTGCCATCACCCTAAACAGGGGTTTGGGGTACACTGAAGCTTTCTTT
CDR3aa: CAITLNRGLGYTEAFF

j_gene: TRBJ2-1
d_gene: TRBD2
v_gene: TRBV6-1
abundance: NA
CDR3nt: TGTGCCAGCAGACCCGGGACTAGCGGGGGTGAGCAGTTCTTC
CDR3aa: CASRPGTSGGEQFF

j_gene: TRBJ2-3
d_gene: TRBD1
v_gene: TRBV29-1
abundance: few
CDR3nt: TGCAGCGTGGGGAGGACAGGGAGCAGAGATACGCAGTATTTT
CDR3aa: CSVGRTGSRDTQYF

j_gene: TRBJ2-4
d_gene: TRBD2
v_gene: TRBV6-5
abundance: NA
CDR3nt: TGTGCCAGCAGTTCCCTCTCTGCGGGAGACGACATTCAGTACTTC
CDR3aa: CASSSLSAGDDIQYF

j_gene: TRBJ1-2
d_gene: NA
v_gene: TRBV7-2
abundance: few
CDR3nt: TGTGCCAGCAGCGCCCCCGGACTCTCTGGGGGCTATGGCTACACCTTC
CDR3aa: CASSAPGLSGGYGYTF

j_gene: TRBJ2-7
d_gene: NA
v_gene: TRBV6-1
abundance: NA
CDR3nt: TGTGCCAGCAGTGAAATGGAACCGGGAACCTACGAGCAGTACTTC
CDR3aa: CASSEMEPGTYEQYF

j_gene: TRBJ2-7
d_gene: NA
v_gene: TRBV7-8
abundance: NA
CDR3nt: TGTGCCAGCAGCTTAGAGAAGGAGGCACCCTACGAGCAGTACTTC
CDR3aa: CASSLEKEAPYEQYF

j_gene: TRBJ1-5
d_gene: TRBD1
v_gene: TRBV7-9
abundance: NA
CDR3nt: TGTGCCAGCCAGGACAGGGCGGATCAGCCCCAGCATTTT
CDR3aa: CASQDRADQPQHF

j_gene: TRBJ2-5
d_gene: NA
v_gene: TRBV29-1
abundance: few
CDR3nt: TGCAGCGGGTGGGCAGTCCTCCAAGAGACCCAGTACTTC
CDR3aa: CSGWAVLQETQYF

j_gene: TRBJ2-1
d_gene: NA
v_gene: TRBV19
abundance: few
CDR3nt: TGTGCCAGTAGTAACCGCAATGAGCAGTTCTTC
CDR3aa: CASSNRNEQFF

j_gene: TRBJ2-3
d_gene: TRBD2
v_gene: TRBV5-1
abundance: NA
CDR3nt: TGCGCCAGCAGCTTGCGGGTACGGCTAGCGGGAGGGCCAGATACGCAGTATTTT
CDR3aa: CASSLRVRLAGGPDTQYF

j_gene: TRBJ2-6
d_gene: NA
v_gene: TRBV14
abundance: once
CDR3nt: TGTGCCAGCAGCCGTCTTGGAGTCCTCTCTGGGGCCAACGTCCTGACTTTC
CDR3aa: CASSRLGVLSGANVLTF

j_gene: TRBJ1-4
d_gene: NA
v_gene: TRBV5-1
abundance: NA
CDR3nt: TGCGCCAGCAGCCCCGACGAGTACACGAACGGAGAAAAACTGTTTTTT
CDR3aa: CASSPDEYTNGEKLFF

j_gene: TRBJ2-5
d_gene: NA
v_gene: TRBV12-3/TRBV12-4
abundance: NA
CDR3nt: TGTGCCAGCAGTCCCAAGGGAATTGGGGAGACCCAGTACTTC
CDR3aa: CASSPKGIGETQYF

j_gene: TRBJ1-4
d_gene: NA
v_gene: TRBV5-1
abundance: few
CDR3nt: TGCGCCAGCAGCACCGGAGGGGAAGGCAATGAAAAACTGTTTTTT
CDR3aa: CASSTGGEGNEKLFF